This T cell receptor beta chain was profiled in a study of Ad26.COV2.S vaccination and SARS-CoV-2 variants (dated by TCRdb to the early 2020s). A note on the overall study: Donors in the vaccine arm were drawn from COV1001, a phase I-IIa trial of Ad26.COV2.S in healthy adults that was multicentre, randomized, double-blind and placebo-controlled. Ad26.COV2.S was administered intramuscularly at 5 x 10^10 or 1 x 10^11 viral particles, either as a single shot or as two shots given 56 days apart. The specificity and breadth of SARS-CoV-2-reactive T cell receptors after Ad26.COV2.S vaccination were assessed by TCRbeta repertoire sequencing. A total of around 32 samples were included in the TCR-sequenced set, comprising around 19 Ad26.COV2.S vaccine recipients, 5 placebo recipients and 8 SARS-CoV-2 convalescent individuals. Trial participants were randomized into five groups of five: low-dose or high-dose Ad26.COV2.S given once or twice, or placebo on both occasions. Investigators remained blinded to trial group allocation during experiments and outcome assessment. On the study overall, not on this receptor specifically: After vaccination, substantial breadth of spike-specific CD8+ and CD4+ T cell responses was reported. Comparing responses between vaccine doses or regimens was not something the study was powered to do. According to the authors, total T cell responses may have been underestimated by the TCR breadth and depth analyses. Non-spike TCR breadth was comparable between vaccine and placebo recipients, consistent with the vaccine containing only spike. Ad26.COV2.S recipients had higher spike-specific TCR breadth than placebo recipients (P = 0.0014).

From its cysteine to its phenylalanine, the CDR3 spans 15 amino acids. The retained sequence is limited to the CDR3, 45 bases, with the frame set at the first base. TCRbeta CDR3 regions were sequenced with the immunoSEQ Assay. After extraction, genomic DNA underwent amplification by bias-controlled multiplex PCR, followed by high-throughput sequencing. The authors processed their data as follows. Collapsing and filtering of sequences were performed to quantify the absolute abundance of each unique TCRbeta CDR3 region. T cell fraction was estimated by normalization of TCRbeta template counts to usable DNA, with usable DNA being measured through amplification of reference genes present in all nucleated cells. Repertoire TCRs were annotated as SARS-CoV-2-specific when V gene, CDR3 amino acid sequence and J gene were exactly matched to a known reactive TCR set. MIRA supplied the reference SARS-CoV-2 TCR set, which was filtered for enrichment in COVID-19-positive ImmuneCODE repertoires so that public or cross-reactive TCRs were removed. Using the MIRA antigens, annotated TCRs were further analysed by specific ORF or by position within an ORF. Breadth was defined as annotated unique rearrangements over total unique productive rearrangements; depth was the summed frequency of those rearrangements. Group comparisons of TCR breadth used two-sided Wilcoxon rank-sum tests. Entries here come from immuneACCESS through TCRdb and include only in-frame sequences with V and J called. Some clones fail to appear in such tables; in the studies checked, an unresolved V gene covers under half of the shortfall, and the cause of the remainder is unknown. V and J calls and clone size are given by that table; D and trimming were obtained from the DNA. A total of around 420,000 clones appear in this sample, over 75% of them only once. The ten largest clones represent around 3.6% of the sample.

Per the publication, the treatment or condition label means: 15 to 20 received Ad26.COV2.S at low or high dose, single or two shots; about 5 received placebo; per-sample allocation not given. Repertoires of vaccine and placebo recipients were sequenced from samples collected on day 63 after the first injection. Between 29 July and 7 August 2020, Cohort 1b enrolled about two dozen adults aged 18-55 years at one site in Boston, USA. Ad26.COV2.S was a replication-incompetent adenovirus type 26 vector that expressed a prefusion-stabilized SARS-CoV-2 spike protein derived from the original Wuhan strain. As concerns this clone: Which antigen it targets is not known. Per-base qualities were not stored, and no clone one base away is much larger.

Here the chain combines TRBV21-1 and TRBJ2-7; TRBD1, the table's D call, lacks a check against the DNA. TRBV21-1 is given as a pseudogene. The sequence derives from a person between 18 and 60 years old who received the Ad26.COV2.S COVID-19 vaccine or a placebo. Sequences were derived from peripheral blood, sampled in a trial of Ad26.COV2.S vaccine versus placebo. CDR3 sequence: CASRLRTGRPYEQYF. The DNA is TGTGCCAGCAGACTAAGGACAGGCAGACCCTACGAGCAGTACTTC.